This paragraph reports one TCR beta chain. The data belong to a study of T cell changes during pregnancy in multiple sclerosis. The V segment lost 4 bases and the J segment 7 bases; nucleotides outside the gene matches: 11. CDR1 and CDR2 (germline): SGHKS, YYEKEE (reference sequence). CDR3 length: 14 residues. Here immunoSEQ multiplex PCR was the method, and the copy in TCRdb shows in-frame clones only, minus some. The sample lists around 38,000 clones, 92% seen once, with approximately 5% in the top ten. The starting material was CD8+ T cells from peripheral blood mononuclear cells, obtained in the third trimester of pregnancy. The chain couples TRBV5-5 to TRBJ2-7; 7 positions agree with TRBD1. The receptor's source is a female donor with multiple sclerosis, enrolled in a pregnancy study. The CDR3 loop reads CASSHRQGTGEQYF. The DNA for the CDR3 is TGTGCCAGCAGCCACCGACAGGGTACCGGAGAGCAGTACTTC. The whole variable domain, filled in from reference TRBV5-5 and TRBJ2-7, reads DAGVTQSPTHLIKTRGQQVTLRCSPISGHKSVSWYQQVLGQGPQFIFQYYEKEERGRGNFPDRFSARQFPNYSSELNVNALLLGDSALYLCASSHRQGTGEQYFGPGTRLTVT.